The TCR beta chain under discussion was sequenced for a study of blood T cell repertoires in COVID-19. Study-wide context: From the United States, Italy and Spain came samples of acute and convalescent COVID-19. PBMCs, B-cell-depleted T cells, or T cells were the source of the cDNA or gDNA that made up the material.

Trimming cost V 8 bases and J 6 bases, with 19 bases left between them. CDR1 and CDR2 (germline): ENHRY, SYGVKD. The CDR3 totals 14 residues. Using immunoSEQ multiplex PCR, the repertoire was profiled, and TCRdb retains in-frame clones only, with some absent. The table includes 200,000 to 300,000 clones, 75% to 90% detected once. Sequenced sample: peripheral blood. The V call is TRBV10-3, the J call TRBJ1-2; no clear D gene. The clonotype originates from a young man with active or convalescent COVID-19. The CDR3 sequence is CAIPTPGEGNGYTF. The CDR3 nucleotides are TGTGCCATCCCGACGCCGGGAGAGGGTAATGGCTACACCTTC.